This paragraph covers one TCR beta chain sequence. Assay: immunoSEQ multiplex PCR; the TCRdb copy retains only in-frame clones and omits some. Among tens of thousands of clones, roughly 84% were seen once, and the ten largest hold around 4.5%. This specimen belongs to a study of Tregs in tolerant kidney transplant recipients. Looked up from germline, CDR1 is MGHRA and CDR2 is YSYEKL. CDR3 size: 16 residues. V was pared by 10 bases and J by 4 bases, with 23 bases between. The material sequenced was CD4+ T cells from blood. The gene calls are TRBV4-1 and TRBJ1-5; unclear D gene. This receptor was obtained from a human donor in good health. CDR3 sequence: CATSLTYSTLNQPQHF. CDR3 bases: TGCGCCACCTCACTAACATACAGCACATTAAATCAGCCCCAGCATTTT.